Below are 30 T cell receptor beta chains sequenced from a single sample in a study of blood T cell repertoires in COVID-19. The data were produced by immunoSEQ multiplex PCR, yet TCRdb's version contains in-frame clones alone and is incomplete. The sample contains 100,000 to 150,000 clones, about 90% of which appear only once. The sample was peripheral blood. The receptors stem from a man in his sixties or seventies who had recovered from COVID-19.

The rearrangement links TRBV15 to TRBJ1-1, with D uncertain. The V gene lost 5 bases and the J gene lost 12 bases, with 19 bases spanning the gap. Per germline, CDR1 LNHNV and CDR2 YYDKDF (reference sequence). There are 13 residues in the CDR3. Here the CDR3 DNA reads TGTGCCACCAGCTCCTCGGACCGTCCGGGATCTTTCTTT. This gives the protein CATSSSDRPGSFF. Full variable domain (rest looked up from reference TRBV15 and TRBJ1-1): DAMVIQNPRYQVTQFGKPVTLSCSQTLNHNVMYWYQQKSSQAPKLLFHYYDKDFNNEADTPDNFQSRRPNTSFCFLDIRSPGLGDTAMYLCATSSSDRPGSFFGQGTRLTVV.

This clone was seen only a few times. The CDR3 is CASGTGAGNTIYF. In DNA form, the CDR3 reads TGTGCCAGCGGGACTGGGGCCGGAAACACCATATATTTT. This rearrangement joins TRBV12-3 or TRBV12-4 to TRBJ1-3; tentatively, D is TRBD1 (5 bases). The CDR3 is 13 amino acids. V lost 8 bases, J lost 4 bases, and 12 bases lay in between.

This sequence joins TRBV19 and TRBJ1-2, with D possibly matching TRBD1 (6 bases). Looked up from germline, CDR1 is LNHDA and CDR2 is SQIVND (reference sequence). V lost 5 bases, J lost 5 bases, and 12 bases lay in between. The CDR3 consists of 13 residues. The CDR3 spells CASSYRAAYGYTF. CDR3 sequence (DNA): TGTGCCAGTAGTTACAGGGCCGCATATGGCTACACCTTC.

CDR3 protein: CASSSTGWEETQYF. CDR3 sequence (DNA): TGCGCCAGCAGCTCAACAGGGTGGGAAGAGACCCAGTACTTC. The V gene is TRBV5-1, the J gene TRBJ2-5; a possible D gene is TRBD1 (6 bases). The CDR3 loop spans 14 amino acids. Germline CDR1 is SGHRS and CDR2 is YFSETQ. Trimming took 3 bases from V and 3 from J, leaving 12 bases between them. Full variable domain (outside the CDR3, taken from reference TRBV5-1 and TRBJ2-5): KAGVTQTPRYLIKTRGQQVTLSCSPISGHRSVSWYQQTPGQGLQFLFEYFSETQRNKGNFPGRFSGRQFSNSRSEMNVSTLELGDSALYLCASSSTGWEETQYFGPGTRLLVL.

This rearrangement joins TRBV5-6 to TRBJ1-4, with a tentative D call TRBD1 (6 bases). CDR1 SGHDT and CDR2 YYEEEE come from the germline V gene. Trimming left V 3 bases short and J 8 bases short, with 14 bases between. The CDR3 spans 14 residues. CDR3 loop: CASSYRVAKEKLFF. The DNA of the CDR3 is TGTGCCAGCAGCTACAGGGTCGCAAAGGAAAAACTGTTTTTT.

The V gene is TRBV11-2, the J gene TRBJ2-3, with TRBD2 matching 9 bases. Germline values: CDR1 SGHAT, CDR2 FQNNGV. V lost 1 base, J lost 5 bases, and 10 bases stayed unmatched. There are 17 residues in the CDR3. Here the CDR3 reads CASSLGGAGGGGDTQYF. As DNA, the CDR3 is TGTGCCAGCAGCTTAGGTGGAGCGGGAGGCGGGGGAGATACGCAGTATTTT.

The chain carries TRBV5-1 and TRBJ2-7, with D maybe TRBD2 (6 bases). CDR1 and CDR2 from the germline V gene are SGHRS and YFSETQ. The CDR3 covers 12 residues. Trimming cost V 8 bases and J 3 bases, with 12 bases left between them. The CDR3 region is CASRRGVYEQYF. CDR3 DNA: TGCGCCAGTAGGAGGGGCGTCTACGAGCAGTACTTC. Based on the CDR3 plus reference TRBV5-1 and TRBJ2-7, the full variable domain is KAGVTQTPRYLIKTRGQQVTLSCSPISGHRSVSWYQQTPGQGLQFLFEYFSETQRNKGNFPGRFSGRQFSNSRSEMNVSTLELGDSALYLCASRRGVYEQYFGPGTRLTVT.

V gene TRBV7-9 combines with J gene TRBJ1-2; D is perhaps TRBD1 (5 bases). Germline values: CDR1 SEHNR, CDR2 FQNEAQ (reference sequence). The CDR3 length is 14 residues. V lost 4 bases and J 3 bases, leaving 12 bases between the germline ends. CDR3: CASSSDMRDYGYTF. Written as DNA, the CDR3 is TGTGCCAGCAGCTCGGACATGCGTGACTATGGCTACACCTTC. The full variable domain, rest sourced from reference TRBV7-9 and TRBJ1-2, is DTGVSQNPRHKITKRGQNVTFRCDPISEHNRLYWYRQTLGQGPEFLTYFQNEAQLEKSRLLSDRFSAERPKGSFSTLEIQRTEQGDSAMYLCASSSDMRDYGYTFGSGTRLTVV.

The chain joins TRBV7-3 to TRBJ2-1, with TRBD2 matching over 11 bases. CDR3 length equals 15 residues. Looked up from germline, CDR1 is SGHTA and CDR2 is FQGTGA. Trimming at V came to 6 bases and at J to 0 bases, leaving 1 base not matched to a gene. The CDR3 bases are TGTGCCAGCAGTACTAGCGGGGGCTCCTACAATGAGCAGTTCTTC. It encodes CASSTSGGSYNEQFF.

The rearrangement uses TRBV6-6 and TRBJ1-6; tentatively, D is TRBD1 (5 bases). CDR1 and CDR2 from the germline V gene are MNHNY and SVGAGI (reference sequence). V shed 4 bases and J shed 6 bases, with 13 bases lying between them. The CDR3 loop spans 15 amino acids. The CDR3 region has the DNA TGTGCCAGCAGTTTCCAGTGGGGGGGTAATTCACCCCTCCACTTT. This sequence encodes CASSFQWGGNSPLHF.

The chain couples TRBV7-6 to TRBJ2-2; possible D gene TRBD2, 6 bases. Trimming removed 2 bases from V and 4 bases from J, with 11 bases in between. Germline values: CDR1 SGHVS, CDR2 FNYEAQ. This CDR3 spans 15 amino acids. Here the CDR3 DNA reads TGTGCCAGCAGCTTAAGCGGGTTTCGCACCGGGGAGCTGTTTTTT. It codes for CASSLSGFRTGELFF.

The chain uses TRBV28 and TRBJ2-7; TRBD1 aligns across 9 bases. The trim removed 8 bases at V and 5 bases at J, leaving 10 bases unmatched. The CDR3 is 14 amino acids. The V gene's germline CDR1 is MDHEN and CDR2 SYDVKM. This CDR3 is CASYSRDRAHEQYF. CDR3 coding DNA: TGTGCCAGCTACTCCCGGGACAGGGCCCACGAGCAGTACTTC.

The chain couples TRBV30 to TRBJ2-1; 7 nucleotides align to TRBD2. With 4 bases clipped from V and 8 bases from J, the junction kept 8 bases outside the gene matches. The CDR3 is made up of 13 amino acids. Germline values: CDR1 GTSNPN, CDR2 SVGIG (reference sequence). CDR3 sequence (DNA): TGTGCCTGGACTAACGGGAGGAGCGATGAGCAGTTCTTC. Protein product: CAWTNGRSDEQFF.

The chain couples TRBV7-3 to TRBJ2-1; 12 positions agree with TRBD2. The CDR3 is made up of 15 amino acids. Unmatched junction bases numbered 3, after V lost 6 bases and J lost 3 bases. Germline assignment: CDR1 SGHTA and CDR2 FQGTGA. CDR3 amino acids: CASSPTSGSYNEQFF. CDR3 bases: TGTGCCAGCAGTCCGACTAGCGGGAGCTACAATGAGCAGTTCTTC.

This clone has a single count. The chain carries TRBV28 and TRBJ1-1; TRBD1 might be the D (5 bases). V dropped 5 bases and J dropped 0 bases, with 13 bases sitting between them. CDR3 size: 15 residues. The germline V gene encodes CDR1 MDHEN and CDR2 SYDVKM. The CDR3 here is CASSLRGVMNTEAFF. The DNA for the CDR3 is TGTGCCAGCAGTCTAAGGGGCGTGATGAACACTGAAGCTTTCTTT. The full variable domain, its missing parts supplied by reference TRBV28 and TRBJ1-1, is DVKVTQSSRYLVKRTGEKVFLECVQDMDHENMFWYRQDPGLGLRLIYFSYDVKMKEKGDIPEGYSVSREKKERFSLILESASTNQTSMYLCASSLRGVMNTEAFFGQGTRLTVV.

This clone has just one count. V is TRBV6-5 and J is TRBJ1-2; 7 positions match TRBD1. V lost 1 base and J lost 4; bases outside the gene matches: 6. The V gene's germline CDR1 is MNHEY and CDR2 SVGAGI. The CDR3 length is 15 residues. The CDR3 DNA sequence: TGTGCCAGCAGTTACTGGGACCCAGGGGGCTATGGCTACACCTTC. Translated, it gives CASSYWDPGGYGYTF.

This chain uses TRBV27 with TRBJ1-2; D is unclear. This CDR3 spans 10 amino acids. V shed 2 bases and J shed 8 bases, with 3 bases lying between them. The germline gives CDR1 MNHEY, CDR2 SMNVEV (reference sequence). The CDR3 DNA reads as TGTGCCAGCAGTTTAGAGGGCTACACCTTC. Translation: CASSLEGYTF.

This clone showed up just once. The chain couples TRBV6-1 to TRBJ1-1; 8 bases line up with TRBD1. The CDR3 loop spans 15 amino acids. Germline loops: CDR1 MNHNS, CDR2 SASEGT. Trimming removed 0 bases from V and 6 bases from J; junction bases left unmatched: 6. The CDR3 DNA sequence: TGTGCCAGCAGTGAAGCGCATGGACAGGGCCCTGAAGCTTTCTTT. It specifies CASSEAHGQGPEAFF.

V and J are TRBV6-5 and TRBJ2-7; D gene unclear. The germline V gene has CDR1 MNHEY and CDR2 SVGAGI. CDR3 size: 14 residues. V gave up 0 bases and J gave up 2 bases, with 8 bases separating them. CDR3 amino acids: CASSYSLQPYEQYF. In nucleotides, the CDR3 is TGTGCCAGCAGTTACTCCTTACAGCCCTACGAGCAGTACTTC.

For this clone: Other DNA sequences of this sample code for an identical CDR3. V and J are TRBV6-2 or TRBV6-3 and TRBJ2-2; D is possibly TRBD2 (5 bases). This CDR3 is built from 12 residues. The germline CDR1 and CDR2 sequences are MNHEY and SVGEGT. Trimming stripped 5 bases from V and 6 bases from J, with 7 bases between. CDR3: CASSQDSGELFF. The CDR3 DNA reads TGTGCCAGCAGTCAGGACTCCGGGGAGCTGTTTTTT.

This clone has only one observation. The chain links TRBV7-2 to TRBJ1-2, with TRBD1 matching over 8 bases. This CDR3 spans 17 amino acids. CDR1 and CDR2 (germline): SGHTA, FQGNSA. After removal of 1 base from V and 4 bases from J, the junction contained 11 bases not matched to a gene. CDR3 sequence: CASSLVGAGGASYGYTF. DNA of the CDR3: TGTGCCAGCAGCTTAGTAGGTGCAGGGGGCGCATCCTATGGCTACACCTTC.

The genes are TRBV3-1 (or the pseudogene TRBV3-2) and TRBJ2-3; TRBD2 aligns across 9 bases. The germline V gene encodes CDR1 LGHDT and CDR2 YNNKEL (reference sequence). The CDR3 has 17 residues. Trimming removed 1 base from V and 2 bases from J; junction bases left unmatched: 7. CDR3: CASSQVMAGGFTDTQYF. The CDR3 DNA reads as TGTGCCAGCAGCCAAGTGATGGCGGGGGGGTTCACAGATACGCAGTATTTT.

The genes are TRBV3-1 (or the pseudogene TRBV3-2) and TRBJ1-4; perhaps TRBD1 as D (5 bases). V was trimmed by 6 bases and J by 12 bases, leaving 26 bases between them. The germline gives CDR1 LGHDT, CDR2 YNNKEL (reference sequence). There are 16 residues in the CDR3. CDR3: CASSPGRGQGVGELFF. In DNA form, the CDR3 reads TGTGCCAGCAGTCCGGGGAGGGGCCAGGGCGTAGGTGAACTGTTTTTT.

The chain has TRBV7-3 and TRBJ2-2, with 9 bases aligning to TRBD1. The germline CDR1 and CDR2 sequences are SGHTA and FQGTGA. Losses at the gene ends were 3 bases for V and 4 bases for J; bases not matched to a gene: 12. The CDR3 is made up of 18 amino acids. CDR3 sequence: CASSFSHGTGRITGELFF. CDR3 sequence (DNA): TGTGCCAGCAGCTTCTCCCACGGGACAGGGAGGATCACCGGGGAGCTGTTTTTT.

V and J are TRBV18 and TRBJ2-7, with 11 bases fitting TRBD2. V was clipped by 4 bases and J by 4 bases; unmatched bases: 6. The CDR3 consists of 15 residues. Germline CDR1 KGHSH, CDR2 LQKENI. CDR3 region: CASSLVAGGGYEQYF. The CDR3 DNA follows: TGTGCCAGCTCACTTGTAGCGGGAGGGGGATACGAGCAGTACTTC.

The chain uses TRBV5-5 and TRBJ2-1; D might be TRBD1 (6 bases). The CDR3 contains 15 residues. The germline V gene encodes CDR1 SGHKS and CDR2 YYEKEE (reference sequence). V was clipped by 4 bases and J by 4 bases, with 15 bases between them. The CDR3 region is CASSHRDWGYNEQFF. The CDR3 nucleotides are TGTGCCAGCAGCCACAGGGATTGGGGTTACAATGAGCAGTTCTTC.

CDR3 region: CAISTPGQGDEQYF. In DNA, the CDR3 is TGTGCCATCAGTACCCCGGGACAGGGGGACGAGCAGTACTTC. The chain couples TRBV10-3 to TRBJ2-7; 11 bases align to TRBD1. The CDR3 length is 14 residues. The germline V gene encodes CDR1 ENHRY and CDR2 SYGVKD. Trimming cost V 5 bases and J 5 bases; bases outside gene matches: 5.

This chain uses TRBV19 with TRBJ1-2; D unresolved. The CDR3 covers 15 residues. Germline-derived CDR1 and CDR2 are LNHDA and SQIVND (reference sequence). The V end lost 10 bases, the J end lost 1 base, and 19 bases lay between the germline ends. The CDR3 spells CATGRGPTGNYGYTF. In nucleotides, the CDR3 is TGTGCCACCGGGAGAGGACCGACGGGTAACTATGGCTACACCTTC.

The rearrangement uses TRBV5-5 and TRBJ1-1, with D possibly being TRBD1 (5 bases). V lost 5 bases to trimming and J lost 8 bases, with 10 bases between them. Looked up from germline, CDR1 is SGHKS and CDR2 is YYEKEE (reference sequence). The CDR3 loop spans 11 amino acids. The CDR3 DNA sequence: TGTGCCAGCAGTATCCGGGGGGAAGCTTTCTTT. Translation: CASSIRGEAFF.

The V call is TRBV7-8, the J call TRBJ1-4, with D possibly matching TRBD1 (5 bases). The CDR3 length is 15 residues. Germline V gene lookup returns CDR1 SGHVS and CDR2 FQNEAQ. V lost 5 bases to trimming and J lost 8 bases, with 18 bases between them. CDR3 in DNA: TGTGCCAGCAGCGGCGGGTGGGGGGTGAAGGAAAAACTGTTTTTT. It translates to CASSGGWGVKEKLFF.